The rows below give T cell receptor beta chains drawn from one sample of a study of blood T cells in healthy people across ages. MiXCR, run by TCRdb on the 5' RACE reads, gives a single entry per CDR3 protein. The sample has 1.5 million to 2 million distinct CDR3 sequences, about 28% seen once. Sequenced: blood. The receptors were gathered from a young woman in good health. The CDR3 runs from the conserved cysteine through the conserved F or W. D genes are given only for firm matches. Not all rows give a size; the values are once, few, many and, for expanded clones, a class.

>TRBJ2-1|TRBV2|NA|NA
CASRAVGYNEQFF
TGTGCCAGCAGAGCGGTGGGCTACAATGAGCAGTTCTTC
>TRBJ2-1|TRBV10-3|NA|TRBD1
CAISDHDRVGSNEQFF
TGTGCCATCAGTGATCACGACAGGGTTGGAAGCAATGAGCAGTTCTTC
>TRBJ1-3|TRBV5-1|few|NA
CASSTSEARGNTIYF
TGCGCCAGCAGCACCTCCGAGGCTCGCGGAAACACCATATATTTT
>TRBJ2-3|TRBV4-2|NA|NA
CASSQAVGGGPISTDTQYF
TGTGCCAGCAGCCAAGCGGTGGGCGGGGGCCCCATTAGCACAGATACGCAGTATTTT
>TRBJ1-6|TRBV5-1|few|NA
CASASGGSSPLHF
TGCGCCAGCGCGTCGGGGGGTAGTTCACCCCTCCACTTT
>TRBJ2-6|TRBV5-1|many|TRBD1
CASSPQGTGTGANVLTF
TGCGCCAGCAGCCCGCAAGGGACAGGGACTGGGGCCAACGTCCTGACTTTC
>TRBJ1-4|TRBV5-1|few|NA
CASSLGIALNEKLFF
TGCGCCAGCAGCTTGGGTATAGCCCTAAATGAAAAACTGTTTTTT
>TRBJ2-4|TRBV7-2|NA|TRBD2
CASSLGGGEGQYF
TGTGCCAGCAGCTTAGGGGGGGGGGAAGGGCAGTACTTC
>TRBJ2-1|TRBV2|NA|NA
CATEGLGTDEQFF
TGTGCCACTGAGGGACTCGGTACAGATGAGCAGTTCTTC
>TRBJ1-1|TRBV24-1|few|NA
CATSVGTEAFF
TGTGCCACCAGTGTGGGCACTGAAGCTTTCTTT
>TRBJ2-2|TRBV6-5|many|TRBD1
CASSRGQGAGELFF
TGTGCCAGCAGTCGCGGACAGGGCGCCGGGGAGCTGTTTTTT
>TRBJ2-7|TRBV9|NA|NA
CASSVVPGLTYEQYF
TGTGCCAGCAGCGTAGTCCCGGGGTTAACCTACGAGCAGTACTTC
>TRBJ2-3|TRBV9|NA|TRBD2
CASSRRLAQGTDTQYF
TGTGCCAGCAGCCGACGACTAGCCCAAGGTACAGATACGCAGTATTTT